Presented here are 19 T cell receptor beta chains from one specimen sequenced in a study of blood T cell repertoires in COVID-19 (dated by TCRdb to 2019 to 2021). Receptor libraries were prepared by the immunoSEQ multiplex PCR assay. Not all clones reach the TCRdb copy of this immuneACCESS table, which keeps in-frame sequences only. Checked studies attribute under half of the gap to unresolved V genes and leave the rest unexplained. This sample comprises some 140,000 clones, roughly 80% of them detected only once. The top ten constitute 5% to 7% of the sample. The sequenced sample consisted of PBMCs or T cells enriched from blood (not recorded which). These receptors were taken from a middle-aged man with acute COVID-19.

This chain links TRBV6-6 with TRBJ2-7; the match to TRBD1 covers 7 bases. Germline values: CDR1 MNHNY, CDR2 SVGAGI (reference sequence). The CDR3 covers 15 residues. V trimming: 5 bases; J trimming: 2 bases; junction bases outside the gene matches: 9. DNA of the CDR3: TGTGCCAGCAGTCCACAGGGGCGTCTAACCTACGAGCAGTACTTC. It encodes CASSPQGRLTYEQYF.

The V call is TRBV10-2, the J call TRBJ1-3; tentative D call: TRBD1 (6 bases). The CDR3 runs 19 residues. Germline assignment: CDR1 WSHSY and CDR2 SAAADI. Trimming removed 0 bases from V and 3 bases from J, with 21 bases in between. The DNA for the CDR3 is TGCGCCAGCAGTGAGTCAACCCGCCCACAGGGTAATGTTGGAAACACCATATATTTT. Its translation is CASSESTRPQGNVGNTIYF.

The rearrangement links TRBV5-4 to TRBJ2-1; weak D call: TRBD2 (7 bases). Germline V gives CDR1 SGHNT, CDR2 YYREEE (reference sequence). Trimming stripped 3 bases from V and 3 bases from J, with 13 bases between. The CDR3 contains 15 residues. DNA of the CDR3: TGTGCCAGCAGCTCGGGGGCGGGAGACTACAATGAGCAGTTCTTC. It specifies CASSSGAGDYNEQFF. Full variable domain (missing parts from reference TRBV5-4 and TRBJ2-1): ETGVTQSPTHLIKTRGQQVTLRCSSQSGHNTVSWYQQALGQGPQFIFQYYREEENGRGNFPPRFSGLQFPNYSSELNVNALELDDSALYLCASSSGAGDYNEQFFGPGTRLTVL.

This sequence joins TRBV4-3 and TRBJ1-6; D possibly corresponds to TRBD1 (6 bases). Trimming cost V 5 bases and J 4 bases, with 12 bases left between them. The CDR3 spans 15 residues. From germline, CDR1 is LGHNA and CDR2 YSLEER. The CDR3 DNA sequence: TGCGCCAGCAGCTGGAACAGGGATTATAATTCACCCCTCCACTTT. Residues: CASSWNRDYNSPLHF.

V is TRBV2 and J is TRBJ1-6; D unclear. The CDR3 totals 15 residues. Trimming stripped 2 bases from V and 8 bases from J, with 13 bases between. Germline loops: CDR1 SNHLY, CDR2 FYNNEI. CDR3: CASSEYSGGDSPLHF. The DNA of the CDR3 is TGTGCCAGCAGTGAATACAGTGGCGGGGATTCACCCCTCCACTTT. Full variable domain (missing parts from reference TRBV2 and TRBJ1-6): EPEVTQTPSHQVTQMGQEVILRCVPISNHLYFYWYRQILGQKVEFLVSFYNNEISEKSEIFDDQFSVERPDGSNFTLKIRSTKLEDSAMYFCASSEYSGGDSPLHFGNGTRLTVT.

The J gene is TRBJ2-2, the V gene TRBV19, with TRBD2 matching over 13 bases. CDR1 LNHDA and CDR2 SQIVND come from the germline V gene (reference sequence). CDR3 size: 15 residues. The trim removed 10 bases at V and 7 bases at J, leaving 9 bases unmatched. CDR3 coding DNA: TGTGCCACTACTAGCGGGAGGGCCTATGGCGGGGAGCTGTTTTTT. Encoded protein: CATTSGRAYGGELFF.

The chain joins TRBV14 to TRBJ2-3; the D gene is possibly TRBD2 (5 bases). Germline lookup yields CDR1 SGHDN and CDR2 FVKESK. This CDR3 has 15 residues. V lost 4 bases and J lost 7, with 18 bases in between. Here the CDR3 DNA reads TGTGCCAGCAGCCGAGGACTCCTCGATGCGAATACGCAGTATTTT. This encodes CASSRGLLDANTQYF. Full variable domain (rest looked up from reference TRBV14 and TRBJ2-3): EAGVTQFPSHSVIEKGQTVTLRCDPISGHDNLYWYRRVMGKEIKFLLHFVKESKQDESGMPNNRFLAERTGGTYSTLKVQPAELEDSGVYFCASSRGLLDANTQYFGPGTRLTVL.

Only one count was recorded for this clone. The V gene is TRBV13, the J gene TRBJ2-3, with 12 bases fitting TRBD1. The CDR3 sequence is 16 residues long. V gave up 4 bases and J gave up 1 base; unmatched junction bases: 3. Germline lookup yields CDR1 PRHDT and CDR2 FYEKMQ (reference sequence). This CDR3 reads CASSSRDRGRTDTQYF. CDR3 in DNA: TGTGCCAGCAGCTCCCGGGACAGGGGGCGCACAGATACGCAGTATTTT.

The chain's CDR3 is CAWSVAYRFELFF. The CDR3 nucleotides read TGTGCCTGGAGTGTAGCCTACAGGTTTGAACTGTTTTTT. The rearrangement uses TRBV30 and TRBJ1-4; D might be TRBD1 (5 bases). Trimming stripped 0 bases from V and 12 bases from J, with 14 bases between. From germline, CDR1 is GTSNPN and CDR2 SVGIG (reference sequence). CDR3 length: 13 residues.

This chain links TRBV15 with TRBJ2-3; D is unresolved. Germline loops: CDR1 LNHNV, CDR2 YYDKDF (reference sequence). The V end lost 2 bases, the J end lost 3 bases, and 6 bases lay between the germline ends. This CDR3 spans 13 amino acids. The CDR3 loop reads CATSRSGTDTQYF. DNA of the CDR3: TGTGCCACCAGCAGATCCGGGACAGATACGCAGTATTTT.

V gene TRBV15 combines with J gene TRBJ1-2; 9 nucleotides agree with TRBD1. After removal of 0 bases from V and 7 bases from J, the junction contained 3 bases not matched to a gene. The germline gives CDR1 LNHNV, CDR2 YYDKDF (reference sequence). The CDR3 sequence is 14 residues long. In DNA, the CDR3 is TGTGCCACCAGCAGAGAAACGACAGGGGGTGGCTACACCTTC. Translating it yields CATSRETTGGGYTF.

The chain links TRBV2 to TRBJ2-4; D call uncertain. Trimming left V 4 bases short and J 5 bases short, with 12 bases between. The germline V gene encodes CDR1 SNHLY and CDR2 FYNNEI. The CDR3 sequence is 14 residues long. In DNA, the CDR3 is TGTGCCAGCAGTGGTTGGCAGCAGGAAAACATTCAGTACTTC. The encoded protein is CASSGWQQENIQYF.

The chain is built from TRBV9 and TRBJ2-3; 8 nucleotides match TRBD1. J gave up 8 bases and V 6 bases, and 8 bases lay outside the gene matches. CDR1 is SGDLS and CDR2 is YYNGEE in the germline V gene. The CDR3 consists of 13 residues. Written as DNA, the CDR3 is TGTGCCAGCACTCCGACAGGGGATGTTACGCAGTATTTT. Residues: CASTPTGDVTQYF. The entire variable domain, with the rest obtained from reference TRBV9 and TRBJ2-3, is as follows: DSGVTQTPKHLITATGQRVTLRCSPRSGDLSVYWYQQSLDQGLQFLIQYYNGEERAKGNILERFSAQQFPDLHSELNLSSLELGDSALYFCASTPTGDVTQYFGPGTRLTVL.

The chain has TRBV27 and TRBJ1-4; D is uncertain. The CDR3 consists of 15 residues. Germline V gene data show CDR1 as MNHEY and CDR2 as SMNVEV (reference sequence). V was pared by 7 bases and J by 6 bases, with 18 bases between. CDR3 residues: CASTTTSPVYEKLFF. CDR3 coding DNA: TGTGCCAGCACGACAACTTCGCCGGTTTATGAAAAACTGTTTTTT. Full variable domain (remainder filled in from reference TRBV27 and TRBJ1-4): EAQVTQNPRYLITVTGKKLTVTCSQNMNHEYMSWYRQDPGLGLRQIYYSMNVEVTDKGDVPEGYKVSRKEKRNFPLILESPSPNQTSLYFCASTTTSPVYEKLFFGSGTQLSVL.

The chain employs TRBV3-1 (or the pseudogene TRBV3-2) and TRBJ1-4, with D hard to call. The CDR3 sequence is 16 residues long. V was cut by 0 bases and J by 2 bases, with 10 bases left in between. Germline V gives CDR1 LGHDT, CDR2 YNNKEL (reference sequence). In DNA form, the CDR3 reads TGTGCCAGCAGCCAAGATATGGGGAGGACTAATGAAAAACTGTTTTTT. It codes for CASSQDMGRTNEKLFF.

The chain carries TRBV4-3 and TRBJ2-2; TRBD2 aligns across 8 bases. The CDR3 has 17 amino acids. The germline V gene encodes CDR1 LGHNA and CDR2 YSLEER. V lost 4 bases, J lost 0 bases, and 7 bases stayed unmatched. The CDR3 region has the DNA TGCGCCAGCAGCCTTTGGGTAGCGGGAACGAACACCGGGGAGCTGTTTTTT. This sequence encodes CASSLWVAGTNTGELFF.

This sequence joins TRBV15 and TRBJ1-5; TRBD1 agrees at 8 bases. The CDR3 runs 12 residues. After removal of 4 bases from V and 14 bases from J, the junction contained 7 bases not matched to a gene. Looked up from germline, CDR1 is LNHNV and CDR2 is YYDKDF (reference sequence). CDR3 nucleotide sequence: TGTGCCACCAGCATCTCAGGGGGCCAAAAGCATTTT. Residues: CATSISGGQKHF.

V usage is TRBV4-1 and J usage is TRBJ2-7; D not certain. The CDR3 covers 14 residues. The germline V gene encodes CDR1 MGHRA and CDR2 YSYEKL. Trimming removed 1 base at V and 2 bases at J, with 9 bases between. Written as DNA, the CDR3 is TGCGCCAGCAGCCAAGCGTCGGGTCCCTACGAGCAGTACTTC. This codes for CASSQASGPYEQYF.

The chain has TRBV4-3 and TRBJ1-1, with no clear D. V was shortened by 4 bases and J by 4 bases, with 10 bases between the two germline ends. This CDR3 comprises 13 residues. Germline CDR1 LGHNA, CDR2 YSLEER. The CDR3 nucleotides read TGCGCCAGCAGCCCGAGCCTGAGCACTGAAGCTTTCTTT. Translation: CASSPSLSTEAFF.